The 5 T cell receptor beta chains given below trace back to one sample, sequenced in a study of neurological immune-mediated disorders (dated by TCRdb to about 2019). Library creation used 5' RACE. The sample was run on an Illumina HiSeq 2500. TCRdb reanalyzed the raw reads on its own, using fastp at Q25 for trimming and MiXCR for clone calling, and kept in-frame beta chains. Rows merge per CDR3 protein into single entries with the most common DNA and genes. The sample yields 25,000 to 35,000 distinct CDR3 sequences; less than 15% were counted once. The ten largest clones capture less than 9.5% of the sample. Sequenced material: PBMCs. The receptors originated from a man between 60 and 70 years old in good health.

This clonotype was observed many times. This chain links TRBV7-9 with TRBJ2-2; D call uncertain. Germline lookup yields CDR1 SEHNR and CDR2 FQNEAQ (reference sequence). The V and J ends lost 3 bases and 2 bases respectively, with 7 bases between them. The CDR3 consists of 14 residues. The CDR3 region is CASSLVRNTGELFF. The CDR3, as DNA: TGTGCCAGCAGCTTGGTCCGAAACACCGGGGAGCTGTTTTTT.

This clonotype was found many times. The DNA for the CDR3 is TGTGCCACACAGCAGGGGAGGCCGGGTAATTCACCCCTCCACTTT. This encodes CATQQGRPGNSPLHF. The chain carries TRBV15 and TRBJ1-6, with a possible D match to TRBD1 (6 bases). The CDR3 runs to 15 residues. Trimming pared 9 bases from V and 6 bases from J, leaving 18 bases between. CDR1 is LNHNV and CDR2 is YYDKDF in the germline V gene (reference sequence).

This clonotype was seen repeatedly, ten times or more. The chain has TRBV7-9 and TRBJ2-2, with a weak D call TRBD2 (5 bases). The CDR3 is made up of 16 amino acids. Per the germline V gene, CDR1 is SEHNR and CDR2 is FQNEAQ (reference sequence). V gave up 2 bases and J gave up 0 bases, with 10 bases separating them. As DNA, the CDR3 is TGTGCCAGCAGCTTAACGGGGTTGGCGAACACCGGGGAGCTGTTTTTT. It translates to CASSLTGLANTGELFF.

Many counts were recorded for this clonotype. J is TRBJ2-6 and V is TRBV13; 7 bases map to TRBD2. V trimming: 7 bases; J trimming: 4 bases; junction bases outside the gene matches: 7. Germline lookup yields CDR1 PRHDT and CDR2 FYEKMQ (reference sequence). The CDR3 covers 15 residues. The CDR3 coding sequence is TGTGCCAGCACAGAGGGGACTACCGGGGCCAACGTCCTGACTTTC. Its protein product is CASTEGTTGANVLTF.

J is TRBJ2-5 and V is TRBV7-2; 8 bases match TRBD2. The ends lost 4 bases at V and 12 bases at J; junction bases unmatched: 16. The CDR3 sequence is 15 residues long. In germline, CDR1 is SGHTA, CDR2 FQGNSA. In DNA, the CDR3 is TGTGCCAGCAGCTCTATAGCGGGGTTCCAAGAGAACAAGTACTTC. It translates to CASSSIAGFQENKYF.